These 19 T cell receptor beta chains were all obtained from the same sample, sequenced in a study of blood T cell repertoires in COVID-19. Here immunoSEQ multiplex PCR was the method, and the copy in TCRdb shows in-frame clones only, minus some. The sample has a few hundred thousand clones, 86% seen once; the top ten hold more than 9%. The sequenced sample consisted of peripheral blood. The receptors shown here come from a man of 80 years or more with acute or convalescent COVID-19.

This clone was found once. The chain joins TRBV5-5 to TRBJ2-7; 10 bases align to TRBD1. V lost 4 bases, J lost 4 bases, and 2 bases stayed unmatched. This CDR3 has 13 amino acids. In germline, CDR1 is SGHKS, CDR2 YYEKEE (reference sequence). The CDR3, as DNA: TGTGCCAGCAGCATGGACAGGGGGTACGAGCAGTACTTC. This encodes CASSMDRGYEQYF.

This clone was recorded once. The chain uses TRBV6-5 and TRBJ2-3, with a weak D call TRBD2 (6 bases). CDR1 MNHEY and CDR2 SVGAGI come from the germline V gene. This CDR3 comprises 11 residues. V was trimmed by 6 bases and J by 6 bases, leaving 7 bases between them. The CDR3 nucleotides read TGTGCCAGCAGACGGGGGGATACGCAGTATTTT. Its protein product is CASRRGDTQYF.

CDR3 protein: CASRRRWTGKETQYF. CDR3 DNA: TGTGCCAGCAGGAGGCGCTGGACAGGGAAAGAGACCCAGTACTTC. This chain joins TRBV28 and TRBJ2-5; TRBD1 agrees at 8 bases. The CDR3 covers 15 residues. Germline assignment: CDR1 MDHEN and CDR2 SYDVKM. The ends lost 6 bases at V and 3 bases at J; junction bases unmatched: 9.

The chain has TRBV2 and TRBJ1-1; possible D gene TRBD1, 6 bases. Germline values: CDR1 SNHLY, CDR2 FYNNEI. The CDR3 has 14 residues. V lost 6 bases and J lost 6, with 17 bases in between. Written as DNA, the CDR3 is TGTGCCAGCAGATACGGGACAATCTCTTCTGAAGCTTTCTTT. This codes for CASRYGTISSEAFF.

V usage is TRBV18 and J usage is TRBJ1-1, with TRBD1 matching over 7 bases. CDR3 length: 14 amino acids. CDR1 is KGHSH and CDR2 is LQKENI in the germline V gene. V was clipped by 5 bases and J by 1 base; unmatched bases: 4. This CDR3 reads CASSLRQGNTEAFF. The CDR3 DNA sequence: TGTGCCAGCTCATTACGACAGGGGAACACTGAAGCTTTCTTT.

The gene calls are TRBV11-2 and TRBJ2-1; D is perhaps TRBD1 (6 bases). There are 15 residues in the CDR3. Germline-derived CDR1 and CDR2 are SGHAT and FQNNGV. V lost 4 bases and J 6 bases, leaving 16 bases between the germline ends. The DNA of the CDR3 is TGTGCCAGCAGCTCCTCAACAGGGTCAGGCAATGAGCAGTTCTTC. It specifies CASSSSTGSGNEQFF.

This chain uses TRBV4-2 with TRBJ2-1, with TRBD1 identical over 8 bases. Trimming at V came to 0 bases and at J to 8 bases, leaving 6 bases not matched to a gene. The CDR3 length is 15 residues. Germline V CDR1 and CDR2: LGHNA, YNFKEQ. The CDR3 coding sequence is TGTGCCAGCAGCCAAGAAGTCGGCAGGGGGCATGAGCAGTTCTTC. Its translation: CASSQEVGRGHEQFF.

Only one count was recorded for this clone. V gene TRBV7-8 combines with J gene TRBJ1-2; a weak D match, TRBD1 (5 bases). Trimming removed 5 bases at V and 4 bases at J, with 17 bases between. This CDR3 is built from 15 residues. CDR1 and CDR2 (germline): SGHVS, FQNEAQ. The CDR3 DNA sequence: TGTGCCAGCAGCCCCCGGGGGACGGGCGTCTATGGCTACACCTTC. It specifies CASSPRGTGVYGYTF. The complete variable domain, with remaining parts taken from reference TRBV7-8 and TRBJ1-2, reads GAGVSQSPRYKVAKRGQDVALRCDPISGHVSLFWYQQALGQGPEFLTYFQNEAQLDKSGLPSDRFFAERPEGSVSTLKIQRTQQEDSAVYLCASSPRGTGVYGYTFGSGTRLTVV.

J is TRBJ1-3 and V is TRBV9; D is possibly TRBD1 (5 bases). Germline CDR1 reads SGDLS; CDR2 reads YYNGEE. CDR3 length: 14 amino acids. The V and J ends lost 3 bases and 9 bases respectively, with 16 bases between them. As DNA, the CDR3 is TGTGCCAGCAGCGACCCTACAGGCCGAGGCACCATATATTTT. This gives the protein CASSDPTGRGTIYF.

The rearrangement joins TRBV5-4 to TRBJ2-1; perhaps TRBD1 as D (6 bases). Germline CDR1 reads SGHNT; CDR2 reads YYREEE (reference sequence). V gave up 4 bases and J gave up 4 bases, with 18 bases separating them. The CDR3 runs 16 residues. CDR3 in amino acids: CASSPNRDIGYNEQFF. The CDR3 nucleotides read TGTGCCAGCAGCCCTAACCGGGACATAGGTTACAATGAGCAGTTCTTC. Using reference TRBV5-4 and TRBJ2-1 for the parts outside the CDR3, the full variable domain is ETGVTQSPTHLIKTRGQQVTLRCSSQSGHNTVSWYQQALGQGPQFIFQYYREEENGRGNFPPRFSGLQFPNYSSELNVNALELDDSALYLCASSPNRDIGYNEQFFGPGTRLTVL.

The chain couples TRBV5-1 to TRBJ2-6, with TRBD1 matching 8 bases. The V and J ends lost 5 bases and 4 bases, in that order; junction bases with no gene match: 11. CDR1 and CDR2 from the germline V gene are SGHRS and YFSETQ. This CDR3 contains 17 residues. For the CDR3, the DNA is TGCGCCAGCAGGGACAGGGTTTCATCGTCAGGGGCCAACGTCCTGACTTTC. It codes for CASRDRVSSSGANVLTF.

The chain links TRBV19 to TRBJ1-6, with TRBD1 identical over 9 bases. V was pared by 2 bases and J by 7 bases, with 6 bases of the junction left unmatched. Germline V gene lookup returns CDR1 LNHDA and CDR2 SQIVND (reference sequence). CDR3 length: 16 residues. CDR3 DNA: TGTGCCAGTAGTATACAACCGGGACAGGGCAATTCACCCCTCCACTTT. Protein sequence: CASSIQPGQGNSPLHF.

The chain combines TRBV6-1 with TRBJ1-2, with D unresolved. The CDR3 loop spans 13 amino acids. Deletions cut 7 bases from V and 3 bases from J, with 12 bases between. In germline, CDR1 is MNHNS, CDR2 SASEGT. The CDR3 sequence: CASTTLGDYGYTF. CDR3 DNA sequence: TGTGCCAGCACAACACTGGGCGACTATGGCTACACCTTC.

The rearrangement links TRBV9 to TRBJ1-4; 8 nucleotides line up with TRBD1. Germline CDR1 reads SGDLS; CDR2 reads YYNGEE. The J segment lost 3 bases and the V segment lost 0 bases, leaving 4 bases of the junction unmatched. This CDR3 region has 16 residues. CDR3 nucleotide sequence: TGTGCCAGCAGCGTAGGATGGACAGGGTCTAATGAAAAACTGTTTTTT. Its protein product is CASSVGWTGSNEKLFF.

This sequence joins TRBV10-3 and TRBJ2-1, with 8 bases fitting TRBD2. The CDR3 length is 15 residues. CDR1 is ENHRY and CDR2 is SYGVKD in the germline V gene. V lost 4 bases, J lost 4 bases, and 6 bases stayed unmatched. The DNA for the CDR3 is TGTGCCATCAGTGTCGCAACTAGCGGTTACAATGAGCAGTTCTTC. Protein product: CAISVATSGYNEQFF.

Written as DNA, the CDR3 is TGTGCCAGCAGCCCGACGGACAGACAAGAGACCCAGTACTTC. Protein sequence: CASSPTDRQETQYF. This chain joins TRBV7-9 and TRBJ2-5; D is perhaps TRBD1 (6 bases). V was pared by 5 bases and J by 2 bases, with 12 bases between. CDR3 length equals 14 residues. Germline V gene lookup returns CDR1 SEHNR and CDR2 FQNEAQ (reference sequence).

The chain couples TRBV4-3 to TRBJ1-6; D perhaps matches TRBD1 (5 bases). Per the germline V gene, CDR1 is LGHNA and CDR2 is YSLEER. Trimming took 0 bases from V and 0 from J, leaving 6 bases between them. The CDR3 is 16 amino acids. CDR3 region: CASSQEQGSYNSPLHF. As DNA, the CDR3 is TGCGCCAGCAGCCAAGAGCAGGGCTCCTATAATTCACCCCTCCACTTT.

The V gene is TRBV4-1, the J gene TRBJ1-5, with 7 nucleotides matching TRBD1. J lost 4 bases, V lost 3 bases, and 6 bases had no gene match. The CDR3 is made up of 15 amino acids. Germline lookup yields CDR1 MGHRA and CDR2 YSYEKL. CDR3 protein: CASSHPGTENQPQHF. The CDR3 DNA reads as TGCGCCAGCAGCCACCCCGGGACAGAAAATCAGCCCCAGCATTTT.

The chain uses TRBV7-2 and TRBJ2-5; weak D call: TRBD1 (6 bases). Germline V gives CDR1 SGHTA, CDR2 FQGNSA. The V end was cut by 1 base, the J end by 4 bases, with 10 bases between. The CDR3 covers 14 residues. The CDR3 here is CASSLVGTRETQYF. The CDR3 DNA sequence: TGTGCCAGCAGCTTAGTCGGGACACGAGAGACCCAGTACTTC.